This TCR beta chain originates from a study of blood T cell repertoires in COVID-19. Trimming stripped 7 bases from V and 8 bases from J, with 18 bases between. CDR1 and CDR2 from the germline V gene are WNHNN and SYGVQD (reference sequence). The CDR3 extends over 15 amino acids. Clones were read by immunoSEQ multiplex PCR, and TCRdb kept only the in-frame ones, dropping some. The sample lists roughly 180,000 clones, over 70% occurring once. The sequenced material came from PBMCs or T cells enriched from blood (not recorded which). The clonotype originates from a man in his sixties who had been exposed to COVID-19. The V call is TRBV10-1, the J call TRBJ1-6; unclear D gene. CDR3 residues: CASIRPAALDSPLHF. In DNA form, the CDR3 reads TGCGCCAGCATTCGGCCGGCGGCACTGGATTCACCCCTCCACTTT.